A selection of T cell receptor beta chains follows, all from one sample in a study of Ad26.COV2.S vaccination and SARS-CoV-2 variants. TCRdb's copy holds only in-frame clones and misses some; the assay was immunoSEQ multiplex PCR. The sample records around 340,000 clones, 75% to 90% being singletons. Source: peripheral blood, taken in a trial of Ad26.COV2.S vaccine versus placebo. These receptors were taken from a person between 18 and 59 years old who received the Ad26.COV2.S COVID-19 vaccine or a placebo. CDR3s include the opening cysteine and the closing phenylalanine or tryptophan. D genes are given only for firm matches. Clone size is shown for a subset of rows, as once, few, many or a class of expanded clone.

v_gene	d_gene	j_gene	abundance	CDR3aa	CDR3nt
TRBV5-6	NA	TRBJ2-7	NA	CASSSTDYEQYF	TGTGCCAGCAGCTCGACAGATTACGAGCAGTACTTC
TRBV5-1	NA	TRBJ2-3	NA	CASSLVTGEGSTDTQYF	TGCGCCAGCAGCTTGGTAACAGGGGAGGGTAGCACAGATACGCAGTATTTT
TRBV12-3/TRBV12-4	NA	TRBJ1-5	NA	CASTGHRYQPQHF	TGTGCCAGTACGGGACACCGATATCAGCCCCAGCATTTT
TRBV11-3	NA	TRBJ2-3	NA	CASSLGTDTDTQYF	TGTGCCAGCAGCTTGGGCACCGACACAGATACGCAGTATTTT
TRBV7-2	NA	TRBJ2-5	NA	CASSAQETQYF	TGTGCCAGCAGCGCCCAAGAGACCCAGTACTTC
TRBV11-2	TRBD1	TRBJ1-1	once	CASSFDTGGLTEAFF	TGTGCCAGCAGCTTTGACACAGGGGGCCTCACTGAAGCTTTCTTT
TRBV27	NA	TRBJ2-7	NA	CATATWTNLYEQYF	TGTGCCACAGCGACTTGGACTAACTTATACGAGCAGTACTTC
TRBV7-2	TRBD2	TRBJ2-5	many	CASSSGLAGGMETQYF	TGTGCCAGCAGTTCCGGACTAGCGGGGGGGATGGAGACCCAGTACTTC
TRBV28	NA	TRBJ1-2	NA	CASTIPRGGYTF	TGTGCCAGCACTATCCCTAGAGGAGGCTACACCTTC
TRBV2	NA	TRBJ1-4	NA	CASGGSSRGEKLFF	TGTGCCAGCGGGGGATCTTCGAGGGGTGAAAAACTGTTTTTT
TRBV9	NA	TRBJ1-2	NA	CASSVAVSGGYTF	TGTGCCAGCAGCGTAGCTGTGTCCGGAGGCTACACCTTC
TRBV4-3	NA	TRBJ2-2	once	CASSRLGGTSGELFF	TGCGCCAGCAGCCGATTGGGGGGTACGTCCGGGGAGCTGTTTTTT
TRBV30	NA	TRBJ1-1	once	CAWSVPVSTEAFF	TGTGCCTGGAGTGTACCCGTTAGCACTGAAGCTTTCTTT
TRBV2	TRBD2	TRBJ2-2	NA	CASNSRGGNTGELFF	TGTGCCAGCAACTCGCGGGGGGGTAACACCGGGGAGCTGTTTTTT
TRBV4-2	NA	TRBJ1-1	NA	CASSQAVDRNTEAFF	TGTGCCAGCAGCCAAGCGGTCGACAGAAACACTGAAGCTTTCTTT
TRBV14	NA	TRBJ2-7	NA	CASSQETYATSEQYF	TGTGCCAGCAGCCAAGAAACCTACGCGACTAGCGAGCAGTACTTC